This TCR beta chain was documented in a study of T cells in Graves' hyperthyroidism and ophthalmopathy. Germline CDR1 is MDHEN and CDR2 is SYDVKM. The junction had 8 bases not matched to a gene; V was cut back by 4 bases and J by 4 bases. There are 16 residues in the CDR3. Regions amplified from RNA transcripts were the TCR beta CDR3 regions. A set of HTBI primers served as the primers for a first-round RT-PCR of the TCR CDR3. TCRdb reprocessed the multiplex PCR reads via MiXCR and lists one record per CDR3 protein. The data contain fewer than 450,000 distinct CDR3 sequences, approximately 17% of them singletons. This clonotype was detected ten times or more.

Sequenced: blood. This receptor was identified in a woman in her 30s with Graves' hyperthyroidism that later progressed to Graves' ophthalmopathy. The V and J genes are TRBV28 and TRBJ2-2; 8 bases fit TRBD1. The CDR3 bases are TGTGCCAGCAGTTCCGACAGGGGTAAAGCCACCGGGGAGCTGTTTTTT. It yields the protein CASSSDRGKATGELFF.